This T cell receptor (beta chain) was documented in a study of early T cells in non-severe SARS-CoV-2 infection. Study-level background: Bulk RNA isolated from unsorted whole blood underwent sequencing; chains were not paired. Study-wide findings and caveats: A preference for anti-spike CD8 responses marked VDJdb matching, which missed private and CD4 specificities.

Note on this clonotype: Its antigen remains unknown.

The protocol attached unique molecular identifiers to individual cDNA molecules. TCRdb processed the 5' RACE reads anew with MiXCR; each CDR3 protein has one entry. This table has 25,000 to 35,000 distinct CDR3 sequences, about 4.7% appearing once. This TCR derives from an adult who was a healthcare worker with PCR-confirmed SARS-CoV-2 infection or an uninfected control (not recorded which). The sequenced sample consisted of whole blood.

This CDR3 reads CASSEGYGYTF. In DNA, the CDR3 is TGTGCCAGCAGTGAGGGGTATGGCTACACCTTC. This chain connects TRBV28 to TRBJ1-2; weak D call: TRBD1 (5 bases). Germline V gives CDR1 MDHEN, CDR2 SYDVKM. The CDR3 spans 11 residues. V lost 5 bases and J 5 bases, leaving 6 bases between the germline ends.